The rows below give T cell receptor beta chains drawn from one sample of a study of technical replicates of blood from a few donors. Produced via immunoSEQ multiplex PCR; TCRdb's table is partial and in-frame only. The sample consists of more than 65,000 clones, roughly 92% of them appearing once. The sequencing sample was made of T cells isolated from PBMCs. These receptor sequences come from a human donor in good health. CDR3s include the opening cysteine and the closing phenylalanine or tryptophan. D genes are given only for firm matches. Clone size is not always given. Where it is, it says once, few, many or a class for expanded clones.

j_gene,d_gene,v_gene,abundance,CDR3nt,CDR3aa
TRBJ1-3,NA,TRBV4-1,once,TGCGCCAGCAGCCCTATGACAGCGCAACACTCTGGAAACACCATATATTTT,CASSPMTAQHSGNTIYF
TRBJ1-1,TRBD1,TRBV9,few,TGTGCCAGCAGCGAGACAGGGATTATGAACACTGAAGCTTTCTTT,CASSETGIMNTEAFF
TRBJ1-2,NA,TRBV7-2,NA,TGTGCCAGCAGCTTAGTCGGCAGGTCGGCGCCATTTGGGGGCTACACCTTC,CASSLVGRSAPFGGYTF
TRBJ1-4,NA,TRBV6-1,NA,TGTGCCAGCAGTGAAGTATCGAGAGGTGAAAAACTGTTTTTT,CASSEVSRGEKLFF
TRBJ2-1,TRBD1,TRBV28,once,TGTGCCAGCAGTATCGGGACAGCGACCGCCGAGCAGTTCTTC,CASSIGTATAEQFF
TRBJ1-5,NA,TRBV19,NA,TGTGCCAGTAGTATGGCCTTCAGCAATCAGCCCCAGCATTTT,CASSMAFSNQPQHF
TRBJ1-1,NA,TRBV30,NA,TGTGCCTGGAGTGTAGACATGAACACTGAAGCTTTCTTT,CAWSVDMNTEAFF
TRBJ2-7,TRBD2,TRBV19,NA,TGTGCCAGTAGTCTAGGACTAGCGGGAGGTGATAGCTCCTACGAGCAGTACTTC,CASSLGLAGGDSSYEQYF
TRBJ1-5,NA,TRBV6-5,few,TGTGCCAGCGGGGACCGACTAGCCCAGCATTTT,CASGDRLAQHF
TRBJ2-7,TRBD2,TRBV18,NA,TGTGCCAGCTCACCACCGGGACTAGCGGGAATCTCCGAGCAGTACTTC,CASSPPGLAGISEQYF
TRBJ2-1,TRBD2,TRBV5-4,NA,TGTGCCAGCAGCGTCGGGACTAGCGGGCCCTCCTACAATGAGCAGTTCTTC,CASSVGTSGPSYNEQFF
TRBJ2-2,NA,TRBV7-2,NA,TGTGCCAGCAGCTTGGTTGGGGAGGCCGGGGAGCTGTTTTTT,CASSLVGEAGELFF
TRBJ2-7,NA,TRBV2,NA,TGTGCCAGCCGCTTTGCCTCGGGGTTCTCCTCCAGGGGTGAGCAGTACTTC,CASRFASGFSSRGEQYF
TRBJ2-1,TRBD2,TRBV19,NA,TGTGCCAGTAGTATAGGGACTAGCGGTGAGCAGTTCTTC,CASSIGTSGEQFF
TRBJ2-2,NA,TRBV7-9,NA,TGTGCCAGCAGAACCCGGGACACCCCGAACACCGGGGAGCTGTTTTTT,CASRTRDTPNTGELFF
TRBJ1-2,TRBD1,TRBV10-1,NA,TGCGCCAGCAGTCCGGGACAGGGCACTGGCTACACCTTC,CASSPGQGTGYTF
TRBJ2-2,TRBD2,TRBV6-5,NA,TGTGCCAGCAGGCCCGGGACTACAATCGGGGAGCTGTTTTTT,CASRPGTTIGELFF
TRBJ2-5,NA,TRBV19,NA,TGTGCCAGTACCGACCAGACACTAGGGGAGACCCAGTACTTC,CASTDQTLGETQYF
TRBJ1-2,TRBD1,TRBV5-1,once,TGCGCCAGCAGCCCGGAGGGACAGTTTGGCTACACCTTC,CASSPEGQFGYTF
TRBJ1-2,TRBD1,TRBV30,NA,TGTGCCTGGAGTGTAGGGGACAGGGTTGGCTACACCTTC,CAWSVGDRVGYTF
TRBJ2-2,TRBD2,TRBV7-7,NA,TGTGCTAGCAGCCCAGCTCTGCGGGAGGCCCCCGGGGAGCTGTTTTTT,CASSPALREAPGELFF
TRBJ1-3,NA,TRBV9,few,TGTGCCAAACAGGTCTCTGGAAACACCATATATTTT,CAKQVSGNTIYF
TRBJ2-2,NA,TRBV5-5,NA,TGTGCCAGCAGCTTCCGGGAAGGCGGGGAGCTGTTTTTT,CASSFREGGELFF
TRBJ2-1,TRBD2,TRBV6-1,NA,TGTGCCAGCAGTGAAAGGTCTAGCGGGAGGCTCAATGAGCAGTTCTTC,CASSERSSGRLNEQFF